This TCR beta chain stems from a study of primary melanoma T cells and metastatic recurrence. For the study at large: Tumors were T2–T4 primary melanomas thicker than 1 mm.

The repertoire was sequenced with immunoSEQ multiplex PCR; TCRdb's copy has only in-frame clones and lacks some. The data hold under 750 clones, with 61% observed a single time. The sample comprised melanoma tumor tissue. The clonotype comes from a human donor with melanoma.

CDR3 loop: CASSFDGFFTPLHF. For the CDR3, the DNA is TGCGCCAGCAGCTTCGACGGATTTTTTACACCCCTCCACTTT. V usage is TRBV5-1 and J usage is TRBJ1-6; no firm D call. The V and J ends lost 2 bases and 11 bases respectively, with 14 bases between them. The germline V gene has CDR1 SGHRS and CDR2 YFSETQ. This CDR3 region has 14 residues.